This T cell receptor (beta chain) was documented in a study of T cell repertoires in cytomegalovirus infection. Background on the study: Peptides in the study included HLA-C-restricted and HLA-B-restricted CMV epitopes. It was the public TCR beta signatures that indicated both CMV infection and matching HLA type. Study observations and caveats: Summed frequency of public TCR beta families distinguished CMV carriers with the relevant HLA. The response measured ex vivo was dominated by TCR beta clonotypes (HLA-C-restricted and CMV-specific).

TCRdb called the reads again in MiXCR, with one record for every CDR3 protein. The table shows about 52,000 distinct CDR3 sequences, with around a fifth occurring only once. Details on this clonotype: Its matching antigen is unknown.

V was pared by 6 bases and J by 6 bases, with 10 bases of the junction left unmatched. Germline V gives CDR1 SGHDT, CDR2 YYEEEE. There are 16 residues in the CDR3. This sample comprised CD8+ T cells from cultured PBMCs, obtained from culture after CMV antigen stimulation. This chain links TRBV5-6 with TRBJ1-5; 12 nucleotides align to TRBD1. The sequence was obtained from a human donor in good health (CMV status not recorded). Some clones in this sample may be carry-over from other donors' samples. The CDR3 protein is CASTNRDRGQGQPQHF. CDR3 coding DNA: TGTGCCAGCACCAACCGGGACAGGGGGCAAGGTCAGCCCCAGCATTTT.